This T cell receptor (beta chain) was sequenced for a study of cytomegalovirus exposure and HLA in healthy donors. This CDR3 has 12 residues. Germline CDR1 SQVTM, CDR2 ANQGSEA. V was cut by 3 bases and J by 7 bases, with 10 bases left in between. Only a few counts were recorded for this clone. Use of 60 Vbeta and 13 Jbeta primers characterized the PCR. Measured with immunoSEQ multiplex PCR; TCRdb has only the in-frame clones, and not every one. This sample has more than 85,000 clones; 10% to 15% occur once, and the top ten carry roughly a sixth. The receptor was derived from a man aged 35 to 55 in good health and CMV-seropositive. The sequenced sample was PBMCs. The chain couples TRBV29-1 to TRBJ2-1, with D unresolved. The CDR3 bases are TGCAGCGTTGAGGTAATTCGGAATGAGCAGTTCTTC. Its protein product is CSVEVIRNEQFF.